There are a few counts of the clone carrying this T cell receptor beta chain. Antigen unknown. This CDR3 has 15 residues. CDR1 is SGHTA, CDR2 FQGNSA, per germline. J lost 10 bases, V lost 3 bases, and 10 bases had no gene match. This sample stems from a study of beta chain features in type 1 diabetes. The entirety of the isolated RNA underwent reverse transcription, so expressed TCRB transcripts were sequenced. Assay: immunoSEQ multiplex PCR; the TCRdb copy retains only in-frame clones and omits some. The sample shows around 240,000 clones, under 20% of them seen only once. Study observations and caveats: TCRB CDR3s were moderately but significantly shorter in Type 1 diabetes patients in all four CD4+ subsets. Cells carrying high TCR expression could end up over-represented when cDNA is sequenced.

This rearrangement joins TRBV7-2 to TRBJ1-4; 8 bases are shared with TRBD1. The specimen sequenced was naive CD4+ T cells from blood. The clonotype was recovered from a man aged 30 to 39 with type 1 diabetes. DNA of the CDR3: TGTGCCAGCAGCTTGACAGGGGATCCGTATGGAAAACTGTTTTTT. It translates to CASSLTGDPYGKLFF.